One and the same sample provided the 8 T cell receptor beta chains below, sequenced in a study of T cells in localized non-small cell lung cancer. Using immunoSEQ multiplex PCR, the repertoire was profiled, and TCRdb retains in-frame clones only, with some absent. This sample yields about 27,000 clones, of which 90% are seen a single time; 1.1% belongs to the top ten. The sample here was peripheral blood, taken before any cancer treatment. The origin of the receptors is a woman aged 35-70 years with stage I lung adenocarcinoma.

This clone was counted a single time. V usage is TRBV6-5 and J usage is TRBJ1-1; D uncertain. Germline values: CDR1 MNHEY, CDR2 SVGAGI. Between the trimmed V and J ends, which lost 0 bases and 0 bases, there was a span of 8 bases. This CDR3 has 15 residues. CDR3 nucleotide sequence: TGTGCCAGCAGTTACTCGTGGACGGTGAACACTGAAGCTTTCTTT. It specifies CASSYSWTVNTEAFF.

This chain uses TRBV19 with TRBJ2-3, with TRBD2 matching over 9 bases. V gave up 9 bases and J gave up 9 bases; unmatched junction bases: 13. The CDR3 is made up of 14 amino acids. Germline V gives CDR1 LNHDA, CDR2 SQIVND (reference sequence). CDR3 region: CASRAGTSSSTQYF. The CDR3 DNA reads TGTGCCAGCCGAGCCGGGACTAGCTCGTCGACGCAGTATTTT.

The CDR3 DNA reads TGCGCCAGCAGCTATGGGGGACAGGCGAACACCGGGGAGCTGTTTTTT. This gives the protein CASSYGGQANTGELFF. The chain combines TRBV5-1 with TRBJ2-2; 8 bases are a match to TRBD1. This CDR3 contains 16 residues. Germline loops: CDR1 SGHRS, CDR2 YFSETQ. The V gene end was trimmed by 3 bases and the J gene end by 0 bases; junction bases not matched to a gene: 4.

The gene calls are TRBV6-5 and TRBJ1-1; the D is unclear. In germline, CDR1 is MNHEY, CDR2 SVGAGI. The CDR3 is 13 residues long. The germline V and J ends were trimmed by 4 bases and 1 base, with 7 bases remaining between them. The CDR3 spells CASSFSRNTEAFF. In DNA form, the CDR3 reads TGTGCCAGCAGTTTCTCACGGAACACTGAAGCTTTCTTT.

This chain uses TRBV30 with TRBJ1-2; D remains unclear. CDR1 is GTSNPN, CDR2 SVGIG, per germline (reference sequence). This CDR3 spans 8 amino acids. The V end was cut by 5 bases, the J end by 7 bases, with 2 bases between. The CDR3 DNA sequence: TGTGCCTGGGGTGGCTACACCTTC. Protein: CAWGGYTF.

This chain joins TRBV6-5 and TRBJ2-3, with TRBD2 as a possible D gene (6 bases). Germline V lookup: CDR1 MNHEY, CDR2 SVGAGI. V was pared by 6 bases and J by 1 base, with 14 bases between. The CDR3 has 15 amino acids. Here the CDR3 DNA reads TGTGCCAGCAGATCCTCTTTAGCGGGCACAGATACGCAGTATTTT. This encodes CASRSSLAGTDTQYF.

This rearrangement joins TRBV10-1 to TRBJ2-7, with 8 bases matching TRBD1. The CDR3 is 14 residues long. Germline values: CDR1 WNHNN, CDR2 SYGVQD (reference sequence). V shed 3 bases and J 4 bases; nucleotides not matched to a gene: 5. In DNA, the CDR3 is TGCGCCAGCAGTGACCACAGGGGGACGTACGAGCAGTACTTC. Residues: CASSDHRGTYEQYF.

This chain connects TRBV16 to TRBJ1-2, with 8 bases identical to TRBD1. CDR3 size: 15 residues. V trimming: 1 base; J trimming: 6 bases; junction bases outside the gene matches: 7. Germline CDR1 KGHSY, CDR2 FQNENV. The CDR3 DNA is TGTGCCAGCAGCCAATTTGTCAGGGGGCAAGATGGCTACACCTTC. This translates into CASSQFVRGQDGYTF.